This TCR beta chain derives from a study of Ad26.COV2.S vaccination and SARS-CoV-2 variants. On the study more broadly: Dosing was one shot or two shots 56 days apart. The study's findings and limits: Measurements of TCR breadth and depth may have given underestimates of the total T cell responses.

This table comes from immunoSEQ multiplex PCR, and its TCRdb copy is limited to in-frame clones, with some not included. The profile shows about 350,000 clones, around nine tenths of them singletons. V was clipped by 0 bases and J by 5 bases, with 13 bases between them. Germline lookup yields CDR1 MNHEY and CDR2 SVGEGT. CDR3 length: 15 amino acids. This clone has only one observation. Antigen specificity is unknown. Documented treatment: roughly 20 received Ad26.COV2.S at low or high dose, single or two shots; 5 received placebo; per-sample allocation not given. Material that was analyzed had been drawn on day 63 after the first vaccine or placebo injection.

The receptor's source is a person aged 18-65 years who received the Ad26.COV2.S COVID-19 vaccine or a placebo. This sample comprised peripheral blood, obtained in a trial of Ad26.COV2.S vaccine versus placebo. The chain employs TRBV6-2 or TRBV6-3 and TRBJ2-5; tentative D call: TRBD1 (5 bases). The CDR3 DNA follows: TGTGCCAGCAGTTACTCGATGGGGCTGGGGGAGACCCAGTACTTC. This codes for CASSYSMGLGETQYF.